The T cell receptor (beta chain) under discussion was sequenced for a study of response to subunit inactivated influenza vaccine. Study outcomes and limitations: Authors suggested seasonal influenza vaccinations each recruit few new T cells.

Each CDR3 protein gets one entry after TCRdb re-called the RT-PCR reads with MiXCR. This sample yields about 830,000 distinct CDR3 sequences, of which roughly 20% are seen a single time; about a tenth belongs to the top ten. As regards this clonotype: What it recognizes is unknown.

The J segment lost 7 bases and the V segment lost 4 bases, leaving 9 bases of the junction unmatched. The CDR3 spans 15 residues. Germline loops: CDR1 LGHNA, CDR2 YSLEER. The receptor's source is a man aged 50 or older who received an inactivated influenza vaccine. The source was PBMCs from blood, collected about 5 days after vaccination. V usage is TRBV4-3 and J usage is TRBJ2-1, with TRBD1 matching over 8 bases. CDR3 amino acids: CASSRAGGARNEQFF. The CDR3 DNA reads as TGCGCCAGCAGCCGAGCAGGGGGCGCGAGGAATGAGCAGTTCTTC.